Below, 22 T cell receptor beta chains from the same sample are listed, as sequenced in a study of OX40 agonist ivuxolimab in advanced cancers. Libraries were prepared by immunoSEQ multiplex PCR; TCRdb keeps only in-frame clonotypes and omits some of them. The sample consists of under 65,000 clones, roughly nine tenths of them appearing once. Sequenced here: CD4+ or CD8+ T cells sorted from blood, sampled in a trial of the OX40 agonist ivuxolimab. Receptors originate from an adult with an advanced solid tumor such as melanoma, head and neck, liver or kidney cancer.

The gene calls are TRBV4-2 and TRBJ1-1; TRBD1 might be the D (5 bases). CDR3 size: 15 residues. The V gene lost 1 base and the J gene lost 1 base, with 10 bases spanning the gap. Germline CDR1 is LGHNA and CDR2 is YNFKEQ. The CDR3 here is CASSQGPQGNTEAFF. The DNA of the CDR3 is TGTGCCAGCAGCCAAGGACCCCAGGGGAACACTGAAGCTTTCTTT.

This clone was detected only once. V is TRBV15 and J is TRBJ1-4; D perhaps matches TRBD1 (5 bases). Germline CDR1 is LNHNV and CDR2 is YYDKDF (reference sequence). The V and J ends lost 5 bases and 3 bases respectively, with 10 bases between them. The CDR3 extends over 14 amino acids. CDR3 DNA: TGTGCCACCAGCCCTGAGGGGCCTAATGAAAAACTGTTTTTT. Amino acid sequence: CATSPEGPNEKLFF.

The V call is TRBV9, the J call TRBJ2-3, with no clear D. Germline values: CDR1 SGDLS, CDR2 YYNGEE. The CDR3 loop spans 13 amino acids. Between the trimmed V and J ends, which lost 4 bases and 4 bases, there was a span of 10 bases. This chain's CDR3 is CASSLGTPDTQYF. CDR3 sequence (DNA): TGTGCCAGCAGCCTAGGAACCCCAGATACGCAGTATTTT.

This chain joins TRBV7-9 and TRBJ1-3, with D possibly TRBD1 on 5 matching bases. V was clipped by 4 bases and J by 0 bases, with 10 bases between them. This CDR3 comprises 15 residues. From germline, CDR1 is SEHNR and CDR2 FQNEAQ (reference sequence). CDR3 sequence (DNA): TGTGCCAGCAGCTCAGGGACCCTCTCTGGAAACACCATATATTTT. Protein product: CASSSGTLSGNTIYF.

The V gene is TRBV27, the J gene TRBJ2-1, with 7 positions matching TRBD2. The CDR3 length is 13 residues. Germline CDR1 and CDR2: MNHEY and SMNVEV (reference sequence). Unmatched junction bases numbered 4, after V lost 5 bases and J lost 6 bases. The CDR3 DNA is TGTGCCAGCAGTCCCGGCGGGGGCAATGAGCAGTTCTTC. This codes for CASSPGGGNEQFF.

The J gene is TRBJ2-3, the V gene TRBV12-2. TRBV12-2 is annotated as a pseudogene. There are 13 residues in the CDR3. The CDR3 coding sequence is TGTGCAAGTCGCATGTACAAGCTGGGTACGCAGTATTTT. It yields the protein CASRMYKLGTQYF.

This chain uses TRBV7-9 with TRBJ1-2; TRBD1 matches at 8 bases. The trim removed 1 base at V and 4 bases at J, leaving 5 bases unmatched. The CDR3 totals 15 residues. Germline CDR1 reads SEHNR; CDR2 reads FQNEAQ (reference sequence). This CDR3 reads CASSLGGTGPYGYTF. The CDR3, as DNA: TGTGCCAGCAGCTTAGGAGGGACAGGCCCCTATGGCTACACCTTC.

The V gene is TRBV6-5, the J gene TRBJ1-1; 7 bases line up with TRBD1. This CDR3 contains 14 residues. The trim removed 3 bases at V and 4 bases at J, leaving 5 bases unmatched. Germline V lookup: CDR1 MNHEY, CDR2 SVGAGI. The CDR3 here is CASSYSQGLTEAFF. DNA for the CDR3: TGTGCCAGCAGTTATTCACAGGGGCTCACTGAAGCTTTCTTT.

V is TRBV6-1 and J is TRBJ2-5; a weak D match, TRBD1 (6 bases). CDR1 and CDR2 from the germline V gene are MNHNS and SASEGT. V lost 2 bases to trimming and J lost 5 bases, with 27 bases between them. The length of the CDR3 is 19 residues. CDR3 nucleotide sequence: TGTGCCAGCAGTGAACTCTCCCACCGCTTACAGGGAAAGGGGGAGACCCAGTACTTC. Translating gives CASSELSHRLQGKGETQYF.

The rearrangement uses TRBV27 and TRBJ2-2; either TRBD1 or TRBD2 may fit D (5 bases each). The V gene lost 5 bases and the J gene lost 1 base, with 14 bases spanning the gap. The CDR3 contains 16 residues. Germline CDR1 and CDR2: MNHEY and SMNVEV (reference sequence). CDR3 loop: CASSPPGRLNTGELFF. The CDR3 coding sequence is TGTGCCAGCAGTCCTCCGGGACGGCTGAACACCGGGGAGCTGTTTTTT.

The rearrangement links TRBV10-3 to TRBJ1-5, with D perhaps TRBD1 (6 bases). Trimming removed 6 bases at V and 6 bases at J, with 15 bases between. Per the germline V gene, CDR1 is ENHRY and CDR2 is SYGVKD. CDR3 length: 14 residues. The DNA of the CDR3 is TGTGCCATCAGCGAAGACAGGAGCCTTCAGCCCCAGCATTTT. As protein: CAISEDRSLQPQHF.

The V call is TRBV5-1, the J call TRBJ2-7; D uncertain. The V and J ends lost 0 bases and 5 bases respectively, with 6 bases between them. CDR1 and CDR2 (germline): SGHRS, YFSETQ. CDR3 length: 12 residues. The CDR3 is CASSLGFNEQYF. In DNA form, the CDR3 reads TGCGCCAGCAGCTTGGGCTTTAACGAGCAGTACTTC.

V usage is TRBV21-1 and J usage is TRBJ1-6. TRBV21-1 constitutes a pseudogene. This CDR3 spans 13 amino acids. The CDR3 is CASSCLDGPPLHF. CDR3 DNA: TGTGCCAGCAGCTGCCTTGACGGTCCACCCCTCCACTTT.

CDR3 in DNA: TGTGCAAGCTTGGACCCCTCGGCACCGTGGACTGAAGCTTTCTTT. Translation: CASLDPSAPWTEAFF. The V call is TRBV19, the J call TRBJ1-1; no clear D. CDR3 size: 15 residues. The germline V gene has CDR1 LNHDA and CDR2 SQIVND (reference sequence).

J is TRBJ1-1 and V is TRBV4-1; TRBD1 agrees at 10 bases. The CDR3 is 18 residues long. Per the germline V gene, CDR1 is MGHRA and CDR2 is YSYEKL. The J segment lost 7 bases and the V segment lost 3 bases, leaving 17 bases of the junction unmatched. This chain's CDR3 is CASSQRFGTGDKRGEAFF. Here the CDR3 DNA reads TGCGCCAGCAGCCAGAGGTTCGGGACAGGGGATAAAAGGGGTGAAGCTTTCTTT.

This clone has more than one count but fewer than ten. This sequence joins TRBV13 and TRBJ2-5; D gene unclear. The CDR3 covers 14 residues. Germline V lookup: CDR1 PRHDT, CDR2 FYEKMQ (reference sequence). The V gene lost 3 bases and the J gene lost 4 bases, with 12 bases spanning the gap. The DNA for the CDR3 is TGTGCCAGCAGCTTTACGGGTACGGGAGAGACCCAGTACTTC. Translation: CASSFTGTGETQYF.

The chain links TRBV10-2 to TRBJ2-7, with a tentative D call TRBD1 (6 bases). The CDR3 is made up of 15 amino acids. The V end lost 3 bases, the J end lost 3 bases, and 15 bases lay between the germline ends. Germline loops: CDR1 WSHSY, CDR2 SAAADI. The DNA of the CDR3 is TGCGCCAGCAGTGACCTCGGGACATCGGGCTACGAGCAGTACTTC. Translating gives CASSDLGTSGYEQYF.

The genes are TRBV9 and TRBJ2-3; weak D call: TRBD1 (5 bases). CDR1 and CDR2 (germline): SGDLS, YYNGEE. This CDR3 contains 14 residues. Deletions cut 4 bases from V and 0 bases from J, with 9 bases between. CDR3 sequence (DNA): TGTGCCAGCAGCCCATGGACAAGCACAGATACGCAGTATTTT. It encodes CASSPWTSTDTQYF.

The chain is built from TRBV2 and TRBJ2-3, with no clear D. Between the trimmed V and J ends, which lost 4 bases and 0 bases, there was a span of 11 bases. The CDR3 is 15 amino acids. Germline CDR1 SNHLY, CDR2 FYNNEI. The CDR3 sequence is CASSASVPSTDTQYF. The DNA of the CDR3 is TGTGCCAGCAGTGCCTCGGTGCCTAGCACAGATACGCAGTATTTT.

V is TRBV29-1 and J is TRBJ1-1, with unresolved D. V was cut by 3 bases and J by 6 bases, with 26 bases left in between. Germline V lookup: CDR1 SQVTM, CDR2 ANQGSEA. CDR3 length: 17 amino acids. CDR3 sequence: CSVDPRADQWYPSEAFF. CDR3 in DNA: TGCAGCGTTGACCCACGGGCAGACCAATGGTATCCATCTGAAGCTTTCTTT.

The gene calls are TRBV5-6 and TRBJ2-3; weak D call: TRBD1 (5 bases). Trimming cost V 0 bases and J 7 bases, with 12 bases left between them. The CDR3 totals 14 residues. CDR1 SGHDT and CDR2 YYEEEE come from the germline V gene. The CDR3 here is CASSLALAGNTQYF. The CDR3 DNA follows: TGTGCCAGCAGCTTGGCTTTGGCAGGGAATACGCAGTATTTT.

V gene TRBV25-1 combines with J gene TRBJ1-4; D is perhaps TRBD1 (5 bases). The germline V and J ends were trimmed by 4 bases and 8 bases, with 23 bases remaining between them. The CDR3 covers 17 residues. Germline V lookup: CDR1 MGHDK, CDR2 SYGVNS. The CDR3 sequence: CASSGPYEGQEREKLFF. In DNA form, the CDR3 reads TGTGCCAGCAGTGGGCCCTACGAGGGGCAGGAAAGAGAAAAACTGTTTTTT.